The sequence of this TCR beta chain was determined in a study of human T cells and chemical hapten exposure. Study conclusions and caveats: Expanded TCRs clustered into significantly more large CDR3 similarity groups than controls, the analysis revealed. DPC sensitization produced no change in TCRs with frequency above 1 in 1000.

Regarding this clonotype: The antigen is not known.

TCRdb called the RACE reads again in MiXCR, with one record for every CDR3 protein. Among about 85,000 distinct CDR3 sequences listed, 8.5% were seen once. Time point indicated: pre-sensitization, week 0. The treatment: therapeutic diphenylcyclopropenone sensitization with weekly scalp DPC. The TCR originated in a man in his forties with alopecia areata. Some clones in this sample may be carry-over from other donors' samples. Sequenced here: whole blood, sampled in connection with sensitization to the hapten diphenylcyclopropenone (DPC).

This CDR3 is CASSPLGSTGSDGNTIYF. The CDR3 coding sequence is TGTGCCAGCAGCCCTCTGGGGTCGACAGGGTCGGATGGAAACACCATATATTTT. The V call is TRBV4-2, the J call TRBJ1-3; 7 bases match TRBD1. CDR1 LGHNA and CDR2 YNFKEQ come from the germline V gene. Trimming removed 4 bases from V and 3 bases from J; junction bases left unmatched: 15. This CDR3 spans 18 amino acids.